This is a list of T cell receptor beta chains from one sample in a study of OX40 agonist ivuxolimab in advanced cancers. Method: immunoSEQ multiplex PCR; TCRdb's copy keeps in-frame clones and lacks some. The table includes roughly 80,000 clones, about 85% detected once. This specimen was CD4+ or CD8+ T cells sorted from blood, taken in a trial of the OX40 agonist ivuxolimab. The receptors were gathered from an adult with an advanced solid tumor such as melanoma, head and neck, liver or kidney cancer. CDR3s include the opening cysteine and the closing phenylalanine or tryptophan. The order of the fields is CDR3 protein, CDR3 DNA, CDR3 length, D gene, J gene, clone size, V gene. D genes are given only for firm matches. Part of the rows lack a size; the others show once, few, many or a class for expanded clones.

CASSVGGDRGEQFF	TGTGCCAGCAGCGTAGGGGGGGACAGAGGTGAGCAGTTCTTC	14	.	TRBJ2-1	.	TRBV9
CASSDAKSQSETQYF	TGTGCCAGCAGTGATGCAAAAAGTCAGTCAGAGACCCAGTACTTC	15	.	TRBJ2-5	.	TRBV2
CATYPSGNYGYTF	TGTGCCACCTATCCTAGCGGGAACTATGGCTACACCTTC	13	.	TRBJ1-2	.	TRBV19
CATSRGRIAGGNNEQFF	TGTGCCACCAGCAGAGGCCGAATAGCGGGAGGTAACAATGAGCAGTTCTTC	17	TRBD2	TRBJ2-1	.	TRBV15
CASKVSDSSYNEQFF	TGTGCCAGCAAAGTTAGTGACAGCTCCTACAATGAGCAGTTCTTC	15	.	TRBJ2-1	.	TRBV6-5
CASRGVPNTGELFF	TGCGCCAGCCGCGGTGTTCCGAACACCGGGGAGCTGTTTTTT	14	.	TRBJ2-2	.	TRBV5-1
CASSQDDRSGSPLHF	TGCGCCAGCAGCCAAGACGACAGGTCGGGGTCACCCCTCCACTTT	15	.	TRBJ1-6	.	TRBV4-3
CASSLQGLPSTDTQYF	TGTGCCAGCAGCTTGCAAGGGCTCCCTAGCACAGATACGCAGTATTTT	16	.	TRBJ2-3	.	TRBV11-1
CASSKGAPQPQHF	TGCGCCAGCAGCAAGGGCGCCCCCCAGCCCCAGCATTTT	13	.	TRBJ1-5	.	TRBV4-1
CASSVDGDNAYNEQFF	TGTGCCAGCAGCGTAGATGGGGACAACGCGTACAATGAGCAGTTCTTC	16	.	TRBJ2-1	.	TRBV9
CASSPRDRAIHEQYF	TGCGCCAGCAGCCCCCGGGACAGGGCCATCCACGAGCAGTACTTC	15	TRBD1	TRBJ2-7	.	TRBV5-1
CASSRMAPGTGRETQYF	TGTGCCAGCAGTCGAATGGCCCCCGGGACAGGGAGAGAGACCCAGTACTTC	17	TRBD1	TRBJ2-5	.	TRBV2
CASSLVGGSSYNEQFF	TGCGCCAGCAGCTTGGTAGGGGGGTCCTCCTACAATGAGCAGTTCTTC	16	.	TRBJ2-1	once	TRBV5-1
CASSVDRRNYGYTF	TGTGCCAGCAGCGTGGACAGGAGGAACTATGGCTACACCTTC	14	TRBD1	TRBJ1-2	few	TRBV7-2
CASSLDRGPYNEQFF	TGTGCCAGCAGCTTAGACAGGGGACCCTACAATGAGCAGTTCTTC	15	TRBD1	TRBJ2-1	.	TRBV5-4
CASSRGLAGVNEQFF	TGTGCCAGCAGTCGGGGACTAGCGGGAGTCAATGAGCAGTTCTTC	15	TRBD2	TRBJ2-1	once	TRBV25-1
CASSYTGDEQYF	TGTGCCAGCAGTTACACGGGGGACGAGCAGTACTTC	12	.	TRBJ2-7	.	TRBV6-6
CASSLNMGENEKLFF	TGTGCCAGCAGCTTGAATATGGGGGAAAATGAAAAACTGTTTTTT	15	.	TRBJ1-4	.	TRBV5-4